This passage covers 28 T cell receptor beta chains from one sample sequenced in a study of cytomegalovirus exposure and HLA in healthy donors. Both 60 Vbeta primers and 13 Jbeta primers went into the PCR. The protocol was immunoSEQ multiplex PCR, while the TCRdb copy is restricted to in-frame clones and leaves out a portion. The sample records roughly 250,000 clones, about 80% being singletons. The sequenced sample consisted of PBMCs. Source of these receptors: a girl aged 2 to 10 in good health and CMV-seronegative.

V gene TRBV6-1 combines with J gene TRBJ1-2, with D unclear. The V end lost 6 bases, the J end lost 8 bases, and 13 bases lay between the germline ends. This CDR3 contains 12 residues. Germline V gene data show CDR1 as MNHNS and CDR2 as SASEGT. The CDR3 nucleotides read TGTGCCAGCAGAAGCCCCCCGGGGGGCTACACCTTC. Translation gives CASRSPPGGYTF.

V is TRBV18 and J is TRBJ2-7; TRBD1 matches 7 bases. Germline V gene sequence: CDR1 KGHSH, CDR2 LQKENI. CDR3 length: 12 residues. The V gene end was trimmed by 8 bases and the J gene end by 3 bases; junction bases not matched to a gene: 4. As DNA, the CDR3 is TGTGCCAGCACGGGACAGAACTACGAGCAGTACTTC. Translation: CASTGQNYEQYF.

The chain carries TRBV10-3 and TRBJ1-6, with a tentative D call TRBD1 (6 bases). V dropped 3 bases and J dropped 4 bases, with 19 bases sitting between them. The germline gives CDR1 ENHRY, CDR2 SYGVKD. This CDR3 has 18 amino acids. The CDR3: CAISDSRGGRGYNSPLHF. The CDR3 nucleotides read TGTGCCATCAGTGATTCTAGGGGGGGGCGCGGTTATAATTCACCCCTCCACTTT.

The V call is TRBV4-1, the J call TRBJ1-1; possible D gene TRBD1, 5 bases. Germline V CDR1 and CDR2: MGHRA, YSYEKL. The CDR3 spans 14 residues. The ends were cut back, 2 bases at V and 1 base at J, with 8 bases in the middle. In DNA form, the CDR3 reads TGCGCCAGCAGCCAATTTCAGGGGAACACTGAAGCTTTCTTT. Protein: CASSQFQGNTEAFF.

The chain joins TRBV7-9 to TRBJ1-3; tentative D call: TRBD1 (5 bases). Germline CDR1 is SEHNR and CDR2 is FQNEAQ (reference sequence). The CDR3 totals 19 residues. The ends were cut back, 4 bases at V and 2 bases at J, with 24 bases in the middle. CDR3 protein: CASSSPVGGLGLPGNTIYF. In DNA form, the CDR3 reads TGTGCCAGCAGCTCCCCCGTCGGGGGATTGGGGTTACCTGGAAACACCATATATTTT.

Notes on this clone: At the DNA level, this CDR3 is encoded by other sequences in the same sample as well. V gene TRBV6-1 combines with J gene TRBJ2-3, with 10 bases lining up with TRBD2. Germline assignment: CDR1 MNHNS and CDR2 SASEGT. This CDR3 spans 15 amino acids. With V trimmed by 3 bases and J by 0 bases, 0 bases remained unmatched. The CDR3 DNA is TGTGCCAGCAGTGAGGGACTAGCGAGCACAGATACGCAGTATTTT. It specifies CASSEGLASTDTQYF.

This chain connects TRBV29-1 to TRBJ2-1, with D perhaps TRBD2 (6 bases). Germline V gene sequence: CDR1 SQVTM, CDR2 ANQGSEA. This CDR3 comprises 17 residues. The V end lost 3 bases, the J end lost 8 bases, and 26 bases lay between the germline ends. DNA of the CDR3: TGCAGCGTTGAGGTCTGGAGCGGCGGGATCGCAAGGGATGAGCAGTTCTTC. This sequence encodes CSVEVWSGGIARDEQFF.

This chain connects TRBV6-6 to TRBJ2-1, with a possible D match to TRBD2 (6 bases). The CDR3 sequence is 16 residues long. Germline assignment: CDR1 MNHNY and CDR2 SVGAGI (reference sequence). V was pared by 5 bases and J by 4 bases, with 18 bases between. CDR3: CASSRPLVGGYNEQFF. The CDR3 region has the DNA TGTGCCAGCAGTCGCCCACTTGTGGGGGGATACAATGAGCAGTTCTTC.

The chain employs TRBV4-1 and TRBJ2-6, with a possible D match to TRBD1 (6 bases). The CDR3 length is 16 residues. V lost 0 bases and J 1 base, leaving 7 bases between the germline ends. From germline, CDR1 is MGHRA and CDR2 YSYEKL. CDR3 in DNA: TGCGCCAGCAGCCAAGACAGGGGTTCTGGGGCCAACGTCCTGACTTTC. It translates to CASSQDRGSGANVLTF.

The chain uses TRBV27 and TRBJ1-2; 7 bases agree with TRBD1. V gave up 3 bases and J gave up 2 bases; unmatched junction bases: 12. There are 17 residues in the CDR3. Germline CDR1 reads MNHEY; CDR2 reads SMNVEV (reference sequence). CDR3 coding DNA: TGTGCCAGCAGTTTCAGCCCCCAGACAGGGAGAAACTATGGCTACACCTTC. This codes for CASSFSPQTGRNYGYTF.

The V gene is TRBV7-2, the J gene TRBJ2-1; no definite D call. The CDR3 runs 14 residues. Trimming shortened V by 10 bases and J by 0 bases, and 13 bases separated the two germline ends. The V gene's germline CDR1 is SGHTA and CDR2 FQGNSA. The CDR3 loop reads CANSDLSSYNEQFF. In DNA, the CDR3 is TGTGCCAATTCTGATCTGAGCTCCTACAATGAGCAGTTCTTC.

The chain links TRBV13 to TRBJ2-1; 14 bases fit TRBD2. CDR1 PRHDT and CDR2 FYEKMQ come from the germline V gene (reference sequence). V trimming: 4 bases; J trimming: 15 bases; junction bases outside the gene matches: 14. This CDR3 comprises 16 residues. CDR3 sequence: CASSSDRAGLAGELFF. CDR3 coding DNA: TGTGCCAGCAGCTCAGACCGAGCGGGACTAGCGGGGGAATTGTTCTTC.

The chain carries TRBV9 and TRBJ1-1; 7 bases line up with TRBD1. Germline CDR1 reads SGDLS; CDR2 reads YYNGEE. Losses at the gene ends were 1 base for V and 10 bases for J; bases not matched to a gene: 7. CDR3 length: 13 amino acids. The CDR3 nucleotides are TGTGCCAGCAGCGTACAGGGGGTTGGAGGAGCTTTCTTT. Protein sequence: CASSVQGVGGAFF.

This sequence joins TRBV5-4 and TRBJ1-1, with D maybe TRBD1 (5 bases). CDR1 is SGHNT, CDR2 YYREEE, per germline (reference sequence). The length of the CDR3 is 14 residues. Trimming took 7 bases from V and 3 from J, leaving 16 bases between them. In DNA, the CDR3 is TGTGCCAGCCGCGGGGGGGTCCTCGACACTGAAGCTTTCTTT. This encodes CASRGGVLDTEAFF.

There are a few counts of this clone. The rearrangement joins TRBV6-5 to TRBJ1-4; tentatively, D is TRBD1 (5 bases). The CDR3 is 15 residues long. V was shortened by 1 base and J by 8 bases, with 14 bases between the two germline ends. Germline lookup yields CDR1 MNHEY and CDR2 SVGAGI. The CDR3: CASSYLGQGGEKLFF. The DNA of the CDR3 is TGTGCCAGCAGTTACTTGGGGCAGGGAGGCGAAAAACTGTTTTTT.

The chain links TRBV7-3 to TRBJ1-1; D remains unclear. The V gene's germline CDR1 is SGHTA and CDR2 FQGTGA. The CDR3 has 13 amino acids. The V end was cut by 5 bases, the J end by 1 base, with 8 bases between. The CDR3 DNA follows: TGTGCCAGCAGCCCAGGAAGGAACACTGAAGCTTTCTTT. It specifies CASSPGRNTEAFF.

The V call is TRBV19, the J call TRBJ2-3; 10 bases agree with TRBD2. V trimming: 4 bases; J trimming: 7 bases; junction bases outside the gene matches: 14. Per the germline V gene, CDR1 is LNHDA and CDR2 is SQIVND (reference sequence). The CDR3 extends over 17 amino acids. CDR3 DNA sequence: TGTGCCAGTAGTACGACGTGGCTAGCGGGAGTTCTCTATACGCAGTATTTT. Translated: CASSTTWLAGVLYTQYF.

This clone was detected only a few times. This rearrangement joins TRBV18 to TRBJ1-5; 11 bases line up with TRBD1. V gave up 3 bases and J gave up 6 bases; unmatched junction bases: 1. The CDR3 length is 14 residues. Germline CDR1 and CDR2: KGHSH and LQKENI. The CDR3 reads CASSPGTGGQPQHF. The CDR3 DNA is TGTGCCAGCTCACCCGGGACAGGGGGTCAGCCCCAGCATTTT.

This clone was seen only a few times. The chain couples TRBV7-8 to TRBJ2-5; 7 bases map to TRBD1. The trim removed 2 bases at V and 4 bases at J, leaving 7 bases unmatched. CDR3 length equals 15 residues. CDR1 SGHVS and CDR2 FQNEAQ come from the germline V gene. The CDR3 DNA is TGTGCCAGCAGCTTACGACAGGGAATTCGAGAGACCCAGTACTTC. Its translation: CASSLRQGIRETQYF.

The chain has TRBV12-5 and TRBJ1-2; 7 bases fit TRBD1. V shed 0 bases, J shed 3 bases, and the junction held 7 bases outside the gene matches. This CDR3 has 16 amino acids. Germline V gene sequence: CDR1 LGHNT, CDR2 FRNRAP. CDR3 sequence reads: CASGLVGGRGYYGYTF. The CDR3 DNA is TGTGCTAGTGGTTTGGTAGGGGGCAGGGGTTACTATGGCTACACCTTC.

The chain links TRBV7-8 to TRBJ2-7; perhaps TRBD2 as D (6 bases). The CDR3 totals 15 residues. Trimming cost V 3 bases and J 0 bases, with 12 bases left between them. Germline loops: CDR1 SGHVS, CDR2 FQNEAQ. The chain's CDR3 is CASSFGGGLSYEQYF. The CDR3 DNA is TGTGCCAGCAGCTTCGGGGGAGGACTCTCCTACGAGCAGTACTTC.

This sequence joins TRBV27 and TRBJ2-1; 11 nucleotides line up with TRBD1. The CDR3 extends over 16 amino acids. Germline V lookup: CDR1 MNHEY, CDR2 SMNVEV (reference sequence). The junction had 6 bases not matched to a gene; V was cut back by 5 bases and J by 3 bases. This CDR3 is CASSPRDRGFYNEQFF. The CDR3 nucleotides read TGTGCCAGCAGTCCTAGGGACAGGGGGTTCTACAATGAGCAGTTCTTC.

J is TRBJ1-5 and V is TRBV21-1. TRBV21-1 is annotated as a pseudogene. This CDR3 contains 16 residues. CDR3 protein: CASSECGFLRNQPQHF. The CDR3 nucleotides read TGTGCCAGCTCCGAATGCGGGTTTTTGCGGAATCAGCCCCAGCATTTT.

This clone was seen once. This rearrangement joins TRBV4-2 to TRBJ1-2, with 9 nucleotides matching TRBD1. The CDR3 is 16 residues long. Germline V lookup: CDR1 LGHNA, CDR2 YNFKEQ. Trimming at V came to 3 bases and at J to 7 bases, leaving 12 bases not matched to a gene. CDR3 in amino acids: CASSHPQAQGAFGYTF. The CDR3, as DNA: TGTGCCAGCAGCCACCCCCAGGCACAGGGGGCGTTTGGCTACACCTTC.

The chain uses TRBV7-8 and TRBJ1-2; D is undetermined. Germline values: CDR1 SGHVS, CDR2 FQNEAQ. Trimming pared 1 base from V and 8 bases from J, leaving 8 bases between. The length of the CDR3 is 12 residues. CDR3 coding DNA: TGTGCCAGCAGCTTAGGAGGTATCGGCTACACCTTC. Protein sequence: CASSLGGIGYTF.

This clone was seen a single time. This rearrangement joins TRBV5-4 to TRBJ1-2, with TRBD1 matching over 8 bases. CDR1 SGHNT and CDR2 YYREEE come from the germline V gene (reference sequence). The CDR3 extends over 12 amino acids. The trim removed 4 bases at V and 7 bases at J, leaving 3 bases unmatched. CDR3 region: CASSLDRVGYTF. CDR3 nucleotide sequence: TGTGCCAGCAGCCTGGACAGGGTTGGCTACACCTTC.

The J gene is TRBJ1-5, the V gene TRBV10-3; D is unresolved. Trimming left V 0 bases short and J 5 bases short, with 14 bases between. The CDR3 has 16 amino acids. The germline V gene encodes CDR1 ENHRY and CDR2 SYGVKD. CDR3 DNA sequence: TGTGCCATCAGTGAGTCGTTTGGAGGGTTTTATCAGCCCCAGCATTTT. Residues: CAISESFGGFYQPQHF.

The chain couples TRBV5-1 to TRBJ2-7, with D perhaps matching TRBD2 (5 bases). The V end lost 2 bases, the J end lost 2 bases, and 8 bases lay between the germline ends. Germline CDR1 and CDR2: SGHRS and YFSETQ. The CDR3 totals 13 residues. The CDR3 protein is CASSFTGTYEQYF. CDR3 DNA sequence: TGCGCCAGCAGCTTCACCGGGACCTACGAGCAGTACTTC.